This T cell receptor beta chain was identified during a study of regulatory T cells in long-lasting Graves disease. Points from the study as a whole: The number of shared public clonotypes was higher in persistent patients (approximately 3,000) than new patients (966).

Time point noted: newly diagnosed GD, antithyroid drugs for less than 3 months. Generation of the TCR library employed RNA extracted from PBMCs. Regarding this clonotype: The antigen remains undetermined.

CDR3-region Arm-PCR and iRepertoire HTBI primers produced the TCR beta libraries. TCRdb ran MiXCR on the multiplex PCR reads and lists one entry per CDR3 protein. The repertoire holds around 360,000 distinct CDR3 sequences, with roughly 17% as singletons. The CDR3 is made up of 14 amino acids. The germline V gene encodes CDR1 SGHDT and CDR2 YYEEEE. Trimming removed 0 bases from V and 3 bases from J, with 7 bases in between. This sample also appeared in a second study, on T cells in Graves' hyperthyroidism and ophthalmopathy. This second report adds: Thyroid ultrasound and orbital computed tomography, with clinical symptoms and serum thyroxine and TRAb, informed diagnoses. Before onset, by a median of about six months, the model predicted ophthalmopathy.

The starting material was peripheral blood mononuclear cells (PBMCs), obtained at new diagnosis, from a patient treated with antithyroid drugs. This receptor was identified in a woman aged 18-29 years with Graves disease. The gene calls are TRBV5-6 and TRBJ1-5, with no clear D. The CDR3 is CASSLAGINQPQHF. CDR3 nucleotides: TGTGCCAGCAGCTTGGCCGGGATCAATCAGCCCCAGCATTTT.